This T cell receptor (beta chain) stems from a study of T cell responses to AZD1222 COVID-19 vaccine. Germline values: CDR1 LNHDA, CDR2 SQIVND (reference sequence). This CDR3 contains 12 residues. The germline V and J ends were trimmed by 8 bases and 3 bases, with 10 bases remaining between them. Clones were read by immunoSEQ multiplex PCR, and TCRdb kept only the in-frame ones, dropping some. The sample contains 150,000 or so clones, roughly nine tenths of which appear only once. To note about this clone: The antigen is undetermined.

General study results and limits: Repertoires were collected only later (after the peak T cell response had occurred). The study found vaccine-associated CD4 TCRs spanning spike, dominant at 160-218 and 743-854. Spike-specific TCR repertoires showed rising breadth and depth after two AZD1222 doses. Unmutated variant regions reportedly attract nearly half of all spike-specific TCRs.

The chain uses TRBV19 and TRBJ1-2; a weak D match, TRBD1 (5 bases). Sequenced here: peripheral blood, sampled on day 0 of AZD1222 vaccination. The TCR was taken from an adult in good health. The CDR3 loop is CASVGEHYGYTF. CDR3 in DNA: TGTGCCAGTGTAGGGGAACACTATGGCTACACCTTC.